This T cell receptor beta chain came from a study of shared clonotypes between healthy human individuals. Sequenced by immunoSEQ multiplex PCR; TCRdb stores in-frame clones only, minus some. The profile shows about 680,000 clones, around 72% of them singletons. Per germline, CDR1 SGDLS and CDR2 YYNGEE. This CDR3 region has 16 residues. With 3 bases removed from V and 1 base from J, the gap between germline ends came to 16 bases. The V call is TRBV9, the J call TRBJ1-2; a weak D match, TRBD1 (6 bases). The origin of this receptor is a woman aged 25 to 45 in good health. Specimen: memory CD4+ T cells sorted from blood. Described subset: CD45RA-negative fraction. The CDR3 region is CASSGGRDKSNYGYTF. The CDR3 nucleotides are TGTGCCAGCAGCGGGGGGCGGGATAAAAGTAACTATGGCTACACCTTC.